A single sample gave rise to the 17 T cell receptor beta chains below, sequenced in a study of STAT5B mutations in CD4+ large granular lymphocyte leukemia. The method was immunoSEQ multiplex PCR; TCRdb's version includes in-frame clones alone and lacks a portion of them. The table lists tens of thousands of clones, about 90% of them singletons. The sequencing input was CD4+ T cells from blood buffy coats. The origin of the receptors is a human donor in good health.

V is TRBV5-4 and J is TRBJ2-3; 12 bases fit TRBD1. This CDR3 has 17 amino acids. The junction had 10 bases not matched to a gene; V was cut back by 4 bases and J by 4 bases. CDR1 and CDR2 (germline): SGHNT, YYREEE (reference sequence). CDR3 region: CASSNPPGTGGPDTQYF. In nucleotides, the CDR3 is TGTGCCAGCAGCAACCCCCCCGGGACAGGGGGCCCAGATACGCAGTATTTT.

Here the CDR3 reads CASSATRAGVTGELFF. For the CDR3, the DNA is TGTGCCAGCAGCGCAACCCGGGCGGGGGTTACCGGGGAGCTGTTTTTT. The chain recombines TRBV7-2 with TRBJ2-2, with 7 bases matching TRBD2. Germline lookup yields CDR1 SGHTA and CDR2 FQGNSA. V dropped 5 bases and J dropped 5; count of bases not matched to a gene: 11. The CDR3 is 16 amino acids. The full variable domain, completed using reference TRBV7-2 and TRBJ2-2, is GAGVSQSPSNKVTEKGKDVELRCDPISGHTALYWYRQSLGQGLEFLIYFQGNSAPDKSGLPSDRFSAERTGGSVSTLTIQRTQQEDSAVYLCASSATRAGVTGELFFGEGSRLTVL.

The gene calls are TRBV7-2 and TRBJ1-2, with TRBD1 matching 7 bases. V lost 5 bases and J lost 5; bases outside the gene matches: 14. This CDR3 is built from 16 residues. Germline lookup yields CDR1 SGHTA and CDR2 FQGNSA. The CDR3 region is CASSPQSGQAGYGYTF. The CDR3 DNA is TGTGCCAGCAGCCCGCAAAGCGGACAGGCGGGGTATGGCTACACCTTC.

This chain connects TRBV27 to TRBJ1-2, with 8 positions matching TRBD1. CDR1 is MNHEY, CDR2 SMNVEV, per germline (reference sequence). The CDR3 consists of 15 residues. Trimming took 3 bases from V and 0 from J; bases not matched to a gene: 3. The CDR3 protein is CASSFTGGPNYGYTF. In DNA, the CDR3 is TGTGCCAGCAGTTTTACAGGGGGTCCTAACTATGGCTACACCTTC.

The chain is built from TRBV6-6 and TRBJ2-5; TRBD2 might be the D (6 bases). With 6 bases removed from V and 3 bases from J, the gap between germline ends came to 11 bases. Germline V gene lookup returns CDR1 MNHNY and CDR2 SVGAGI (reference sequence). The CDR3 is made up of 13 amino acids. CDR3 DNA: TGTGCCAGCAGCCTAGGACTAAAAGAGACCCAGTACTTC. Protein sequence: CASSLGLKETQYF.

The chain joins TRBV28 to TRBJ2-5; possibly TRBD1 for D (5 bases). V lost 7 bases, J lost 5 bases, and 20 bases lay in between. This CDR3 contains 15 residues. Germline V gene lookup returns CDR1 MDHEN and CDR2 SYDVKM. The CDR3 region is CASNRPVGAGETQYF. The CDR3 region has the DNA TGTGCCAGCAACCGCCCTGTAGGGGCTGGGGAGACCCAGTACTTC.

This clone was recorded only once. The chain is built from TRBV19 and TRBJ1-1; 7 nucleotides align to TRBD1. Losses at the gene ends were 7 bases for V and 0 bases for J; bases not matched to a gene: 8. This CDR3 has 15 residues. Looked up from germline, CDR1 is LNHDA and CDR2 is SQIVND (reference sequence). This CDR3 reads CASIWTGGMNTEAFF. The CDR3 DNA is TGTGCCAGTATCTGGACAGGAGGAATGAACACTGAAGCTTTCTTT.

The chain uses TRBV10-3 and TRBJ2-3; D assignment may be TRBD1 or TRBD2 (5 bases each). V lost 0 bases and J 9 bases, leaving 13 bases between the germline ends. The CDR3 sequence is 14 residues long. The germline V gene encodes CDR1 ENHRY and CDR2 SYGVKD. The CDR3 nucleotides read TGTGCCATCAGTGAGTCGATGGGGGTTCTAACGCAGTATTTT. Translation: CAISESMGVLTQYF.

This clone was recorded once. The chain is built from TRBV21-1 and TRBJ2-5. TRBV21-1 is flagged as a pseudogene. This CDR3 has 13 residues. This CDR3 is CASSPGGLETQYF. For the CDR3, the DNA is TGTGCCAGCAGCCCTGGGGGATTGGAGACCCAGTACTTC.

The chain carries TRBV28 and TRBJ2-7, with TRBD1 matching 8 bases. This CDR3 is built from 14 residues. Germline V gene lookup returns CDR1 MDHEN and CDR2 SYDVKM. The V and J ends lost 8 bases and 3 bases, in that order; junction bases with no gene match: 9. This CDR3 reads CASRAGQVNYEQYF. CDR3 nucleotide sequence: TGTGCCAGCCGGGCGGGACAGGTTAACTACGAGCAGTACTTC.

The chain links TRBV10-3 to TRBJ2-6; D ambiguous. This CDR3 contains 15 residues. The germline V gene encodes CDR1 ENHRY and CDR2 SYGVKD. V lost 0 bases to trimming and J lost 2 bases, with 5 bases between them. The CDR3 DNA is TGTGCCATCAGTGAGTCGTCCCCTGGGGCCAACGTCCTGACTTTC. It is translated as CAISESSPGANVLTF.

The gene calls are TRBV19 and TRBJ2-1; TRBD1 matches 10 bases. CDR3 size: 15 residues. V gave up 3 bases and J gave up 4 bases; unmatched junction bases: 3. Germline V gives CDR1 LNHDA, CDR2 SQIVND (reference sequence). CDR3 DNA: TGTGCCAGTAGTATCGACAGGGGGCAATACAATGAGCAGTTCTTC. This sequence encodes CASSIDRGQYNEQFF.

The chain combines TRBV6-1 with TRBJ2-2; 7 bases fit TRBD1. The CDR3 has 15 residues. The germline CDR1 and CDR2 sequences are MNHNS and SASEGT. Germline trimming cut 7 bases from V and 1 base from J; bases unmatched to any gene: 6. The CDR3 DNA follows: TGTGCCAGCAAGATGTGGACAGGGAACACCGGGGAGCTGTTTTTT. This encodes CASKMWTGNTGELFF.

The chain uses TRBV6-1 and TRBJ2-2; the match to TRBD2 covers 11 bases. The length of the CDR3 is 17 residues. J gave up 6 bases and V 0 bases, and 6 bases lay outside the gene matches. CDR1 is MNHNS and CDR2 is SASEGT in the germline V gene. CDR3 region: CASSEAYSGRAPGELFF. The DNA of the CDR3 is TGTGCCAGCAGTGAAGCGTATAGCGGGAGGGCCCCCGGGGAGCTGTTTTTT.

The gene calls are TRBV27 and TRBJ2-1, with 7 bases identical to TRBD2. This CDR3 comprises 14 residues. V gave up 9 bases and J gave up 5 bases; unmatched junction bases: 10. The germline V gene has CDR1 MNHEY and CDR2 SMNVEV (reference sequence). This CDR3 is CASKRLAVNNEQFF. Written as DNA, the CDR3 is TGTGCCAGTAAGAGGCTAGCGGTCAACAATGAGCAGTTCTTC.

The chain uses TRBV2 and TRBJ2-5; TRBD2 aligns across 13 bases. Germline assignment: CDR1 SNHLY and CDR2 FYNNEI. The CDR3 runs 13 residues. V shed 7 bases and J 6 bases; nucleotides not matched to a gene: 2. In DNA, the CDR3 is TGTGCCAGCATGACTAGCGGGAGGAAGACCCAGTACTTC. This gives the protein CASMTSGRKTQYF. Looking up the rest from reference TRBV2 and TRBJ2-5 gives the full variable domain: EPEVTQTPSHQVTQMGQEVILRCVPISNHLYFYWYRQILGQKVEFLVSFYNNEISEKSEIFDDQFSVERPDGSNFTLKIRSTKLEDSAMYFCASMTSGRKTQYFGPGTRLLVL.

This sequence joins TRBV6-5 and TRBJ1-1; 7 bases align to TRBD1. Germline CDR1 is MNHEY and CDR2 is SVGAGI. The CDR3 length is 13 residues. With 5 bases clipped from V and 7 bases from J, the junction kept 7 bases outside the gene matches. CDR3 residues: CASSPATGNEAFF. CDR3 nucleotides: TGTGCCAGCAGTCCCGCGACAGGGAATGAAGCTTTCTTT.